One and the same sample provided the 28 T cell receptor beta chains below, sequenced in a study of shared clonotypes between healthy human individuals. CD45RO-negative cells were positively selected for CCR7, leaving out terminally differentiated effector memory CD45RA+ cells. Sequenced by immunoSEQ multiplex PCR; TCRdb stores in-frame clones only, minus some. The sample comprises some 2 million clones, 85% to 95% of which are singletons, and 0.9% to 1.5% rests with the top ten. What was sequenced was naive CD8+ T cells sorted from blood. These receptors came from a man aged 18 to 30 in good health.

This rearrangement joins TRBV5-4 to TRBJ2-3; 7 bases match TRBD2. The ends lost 0 bases at V and 5 bases at J; junction bases unmatched: 3. The germline V gene encodes CDR1 SGHNT and CDR2 YYREEE (reference sequence). The CDR3 spans 14 residues. CDR3 DNA sequence: TGTGCCAGCAGCTTGGAGGGCGGGGGAGATACGCAGTATTTT. Translating gives CASSLEGGGDTQYF.

This clone was observed a single time. The identical CDR3 is also encoded by other nucleotide sequences in the sample. The chain couples TRBV5-4 to TRBJ2-7; 13 bases align to TRBD2. This CDR3 spans 14 amino acids. Per germline, CDR1 SGHNT and CDR2 YYREEE (reference sequence). J gave up 5 bases and V 2 bases, and 1 base lay outside the gene matches. CDR3 in DNA: TGTGCCAGCAGCTTAGGACTAGCGGGGGACGAGCAGTACTTC. Residues: CASSLGLAGDEQYF. The full variable domain, completed using reference TRBV5-4 and TRBJ2-7, is ETGVTQSPTHLIKTRGQQVTLRCSSQSGHNTVSWYQQALGQGPQFIFQYYREEENGRGNFPPRFSGLQFPNYSSELNVNALELDDSALYLCASSLGLAGDEQYFGPGTRLTVT.

This chain connects TRBV4-1 to TRBJ2-3; the match to TRBD2 covers 11 bases. CDR3 length: 17 residues. With V trimmed by 4 bases and J by 5 bases, 11 bases remained unmatched. Germline V gene data show CDR1 as MGHRA and CDR2 as YSYEKL. CDR3 nucleotides: TGCGCCAGCAGCCCCCAACCACTAGCGGGAGTGGGAGATACGCAGTATTTT. This encodes CASSPQPLAGVGDTQYF.

Comment on this clone: The sample has other DNA sequences that encode this CDR3 too. The V call is TRBV28, the J call TRBJ1-1, with no clear D. CDR1 and CDR2 (germline): MDHEN, SYDVKM. The CDR3 covers 13 residues. The germline V and J ends were trimmed by 2 bases and 0 bases, with 4 bases remaining between them. The CDR3 protein is CASSLDLNTEAFF. The CDR3 DNA follows: TGTGCCAGCAGTTTAGATTTGAACACTGAAGCTTTCTTT.

The V and J genes are TRBV6-1 and TRBJ1-2; possible D gene TRBD1, 5 bases. The V gene's germline CDR1 is MNHNS and CDR2 SASEGT. CDR3 length: 18 amino acids. V was trimmed by 1 base and J by 2 bases, leaving 20 bases between them. The CDR3 reads CASSEGGHLRFINYGYTF. CDR3 nucleotides: TGTGCCAGCAGTGAAGGGGGCCACCTACGTTTTATAAACTATGGCTACACCTTC.

This sequence joins TRBV19 and TRBJ2-5, with 13 bases matching TRBD2. The CDR3 runs 18 residues. Per germline, CDR1 LNHDA and CDR2 SQIVND (reference sequence). V dropped 5 bases and J dropped 2; count of bases not matched to a gene: 11. The CDR3 DNA sequence: TGTGCCAGTAGTGGACTAGCGGGGGAGACCATTATACAAGAGACCCAGTACTTC. The encoded protein is CASSGLAGETIIQETQYF.

The CDR3, as DNA: TGTGCCAGCAGCGATTCACTGGGAGGAGTGGTCTATGGCTACACCTTC. It is translated as CASSDSLGGVVYGYTF. The genes are TRBV5-6 and TRBJ1-2; no reliable D call. The CDR3 is 16 amino acids. With 4 bases removed from V and 4 bases from J, the gap between germline ends came to 20 bases. CDR1 SGHDT and CDR2 YYEEEE come from the germline V gene.

The chain carries TRBV4-1 and TRBJ1-1, with D unclear. The germline V gene encodes CDR1 MGHRA and CDR2 YSYEKL. V was cut by 1 base and J by 2 bases, with 14 bases left in between. There are 16 residues in the CDR3. CDR3 residues: CASSQAGEGINTEAFF. The CDR3 DNA is TGCGCCAGCAGCCAAGCCGGGGAGGGTATCAACACTGAAGCTTTCTTT.

With respect to this clone: Other DNA sequences in the sample encode the same CDR3. The chain has TRBV5-6 and TRBJ2-7; 11 bases are shared with TRBD2. Germline lookup yields CDR1 SGHDT and CDR2 YYEEEE. Trimming cost V 0 bases and J 4 bases; bases outside gene matches: 3. The CDR3 spans 15 residues. DNA for the CDR3: TGTGCCAGCAGCTTGGACCTAGCGGGAGGTTACGAGCAGTACTTC. It encodes CASSLDLAGGYEQYF.

The chain joins TRBV5-1 to TRBJ2-2, with 11 nucleotides matching TRBD2. Germline CDR1 and CDR2: SGHRS and YFSETQ. V lost 4 bases, J lost 5 bases, and 7 bases stayed unmatched. The CDR3 covers 16 residues. The CDR3 DNA sequence: TGCGCCAGCAGCGTATCCGGGACTAGCGGAACCGGGGAGCTGTTTTTT. Protein product: CASSVSGTSGTGELFF.

This chain links TRBV30 with TRBJ1-2, with D hard to call. The CDR3 length is 15 residues. V shed 0 bases and J shed 2 bases, with 13 bases lying between them. Germline CDR1 and CDR2: GTSNPN and SVGIG (reference sequence). The CDR3 region is CAWSVGRLGNYGYTF. CDR3 coding DNA: TGTGCCTGGAGTGTAGGCCGCCTGGGGAACTATGGCTACACCTTC.

The chain carries TRBV29-1 and TRBJ1-2; D is unresolved. With 5 bases removed from V and 7 bases from J, the gap between germline ends came to 26 bases. The CDR3 length is 16 residues. Looked up from germline, CDR1 is SQVTM and CDR2 is ANQGSEA. The CDR3 DNA reads TGCAGCGTTTCCCCAAAAATCGGCCGGAGGGAACCTGGCTACACCTTC. Amino acids: CSVSPKIGRREPGYTF.

Notes on this clone: Other DNA sequences in the same sample also yield this CDR3. The chain links TRBV6-5 to TRBJ2-7; D gene unclear. Germline CDR1 MNHEY, CDR2 SVGAGI. The CDR3 covers 14 residues. The germline V and J ends were trimmed by 0 bases and 2 bases, with 8 bases remaining between them. Written as DNA, the CDR3 is TGTGCCAGCAGTTACTCGGGCCCAGCCTACGAGCAGTACTTC. This codes for CASSYSGPAYEQYF.

The chain combines TRBV4-3 with TRBJ2-7; 10 nucleotides agree with TRBD1. V was clipped by 0 bases and J by 2 bases; unmatched bases: 10. This CDR3 region has 18 residues. The V gene's germline CDR1 is LGHNA and CDR2 YSLEER. The CDR3 DNA is TGCGCCAGCAGCCAAGAGGTCGTAGGGACAGGGGCCCCCTACGAGCAGTACTTC. This sequence encodes CASSQEVVGTGAPYEQYF.

The chain employs TRBV27 and TRBJ2-1, with D possibly being TRBD1 (6 bases). CDR1 and CDR2 from the germline V gene are MNHEY and SMNVEV (reference sequence). The CDR3 has 16 residues. The V end lost 2 bases, the J end lost 2 bases, and 13 bases lay between the germline ends. The CDR3 loop reads CASSLLTGSTYNEQFF. The CDR3 region has the DNA TGTGCCAGCAGTTTACTCACAGGGTCCACCTACAATGAGCAGTTCTTC.

The chain's CDR3 is CASSHYQGDGYTF. The CDR3 coding sequence is TGTGCCAGCAGCCATTATCAGGGAGATGGCTACACCTTC. V usage is TRBV6-5 and J usage is TRBJ1-2, with a weak D call TRBD1 (5 bases). In germline, CDR1 is MNHEY, CDR2 SVGAGI. V lost 6 bases and J 6 bases, leaving 14 bases between the germline ends. The CDR3 length is 13 residues.

The chain is built from TRBV6-5 and TRBJ1-3; 7 bases are shared with TRBD1. Germline trimming cut 2 bases from V and 3 bases from J; bases unmatched to any gene: 7. The length of the CDR3 is 16 residues. Per germline, CDR1 MNHEY and CDR2 SVGAGI. CDR3 bases: TGTGCCAGCAGTTACGGGGAGGGGGCTGATGGAAACACCATATATTTT. It translates to CASSYGEGADGNTIYF.

About this clone: One end of the junction is discordant with germline, which a read error may explain. The J gene is TRBJ2-7, the V gene TRBV7-7, with D possibly TRBD2 on 5 matching bases. The CDR3 has 17 residues. Germline CDR1 SSHAT, CDR2 FNYEAQ (reference sequence). CDR3 DNA sequence: TGTGCTAGCAGCTTAGCAAGGGTAAGCGGCATCTCCTACGAGCAGTACTTC. It is translated as CASSLARVSGISYEQYF.

The chain employs TRBV29-1 and TRBJ2-2; D is tentatively TRBD1 or TRBD2 (5 bases each). The CDR3 covers 13 residues. Germline CDR1 reads SQVTM; CDR2 reads ANQGSEA. V shed 7 bases and J shed 1 base, with 10 bases lying between them. The CDR3 here is CSAGTENTGELFF. In DNA, the CDR3 is TGCAGCGCTGGGACGGAGAACACCGGGGAGCTGTTTTTT.

V usage is TRBV7-3 and J usage is TRBJ2-2; TRBD1 agrees at 8 bases. The ends lost 4 bases at V and 4 bases at J; junction bases unmatched: 11. This CDR3 is built from 17 residues. The germline CDR1 and CDR2 sequences are SGHTA and FQGTGA. The CDR3 region has the DNA TGTGCCAGCAGCTCCGATTCAACAGGGGGGAGCACCGGGGAGCTGTTTTTT. This encodes CASSSDSTGGSTGELFF. The full variable domain, rest sourced from reference TRBV7-3 and TRBJ2-2, is GAGVSQTPSNKVTEKGKYVELRCDPISGHTALYWYRQSLGQGPEFLIYFQGTGAADDSGLPNDRFFAVRPEGSVSTLKIQRTERGDSAVYLCASSSDSTGGSTGELFFGEGSRLTVL.

The CDR3 DNA follows: TGTGCCATCAGTGACACCCAGTACTCCTACGAGCAGTACTTC. The encoded protein is CAISDTQYSYEQYF. The chain carries TRBV10-3 and TRBJ2-7; D uncertain. CDR3 length equals 14 residues. V shed 3 bases and J shed 0 bases, with 9 bases lying between them. Germline values: CDR1 ENHRY, CDR2 SYGVKD.

The chain couples TRBV9 to TRBJ1-5; perhaps TRBD1 as D (5 bases). The CDR3 contains 14 residues. With 5 bases removed from V and 3 bases from J, the gap between germline ends came to 12 bases. Germline V CDR1 and CDR2: SGDLS, YYNGEE. DNA for the CDR3: TGTGCCAGCAGTCCTGGACATCTCAATCAGCCCCAGCATTTT. Translated: CASSPGHLNQPQHF. The whole variable domain, remainder taken from reference TRBV9 and TRBJ1-5, is DSGVTQTPKHLITATGQRVTLRCSPRSGDLSVYWYQQSLDQGLQFLIQYYNGEERAKGNILERFSAQQFPDLHSELNLSSLELGDSALYFCASSPGHLNQPQHFGDGTRLSIL.

The CDR3 loop is CASSTPEGAYEQYF. The CDR3 nucleotides are TGTGCCAGCAGCACTCCGGAGGGGGCCTACGAGCAGTACTTC. V and J are TRBV5-6 and TRBJ2-7; D is tentatively TRBD1 or TRBD2 (6 bases each). Per the germline V gene, CDR1 is SGHDT and CDR2 is YYEEEE. Trimming took off 4 bases at V and 2 bases at J, with 13 bases between the two ends. The CDR3 has 14 amino acids. The whole variable domain, filled in from reference TRBV5-6 and TRBJ2-7, reads DAGVTQSPTHLIKTRGQQVTLRCSPKSGHDTVSWYQQALGQGPQFIFQYYEEEERQRGNFPDRFSGHQFPNYSSELNVNALLLGDSALYLCASSTPEGAYEQYFGPGTRLTVT.

V usage is TRBV11-1 and J usage is TRBJ2-5; D is possibly TRBD1 (7 bases). V lost 1 base and J lost 4, with 10 bases in between. CDR1 SGHAT and CDR2 FQDESV come from the germline V gene (reference sequence). There are 14 residues in the CDR3. The CDR3 nucleotides are TGTGCCAGCAGCTTAGAGCAGGGGGGAGAGACCCAGTACTTC. The encoded protein is CASSLEQGGETQYF.

The V call is TRBV27, the J call TRBJ2-7, with D perhaps matching TRBD1 (8 bases). Trimming removed 0 bases at V and 2 bases at J, with 20 bases between. This CDR3 is built from 18 residues. The germline CDR1 and CDR2 sequences are MNHEY and SMNVEV (reference sequence). The CDR3 sequence: CASSLSGGAGGLTYEQYF. Here the CDR3 DNA reads TGTGCCAGCAGTTTATCGGGAGGGGCAGGGGGCCTAACCTACGAGCAGTACTTC.

The chain is built from TRBV18 and TRBJ2-7; the D is unclear. This CDR3 spans 15 amino acids. V lost 3 bases to trimming and J lost 4 bases, with 16 bases between them. Germline V gene sequence: CDR1 KGHSH, CDR2 LQKENI. The CDR3 sequence: CASSPLSSGSYEQYF. CDR3 coding DNA: TGTGCCAGCTCACCCCTGAGCTCCGGGTCGTACGAGCAGTACTTC.

The J gene is TRBJ2-7, the V gene TRBV5-5; D assignment may be TRBD1 or TRBD2 (5 bases each). CDR1 SGHKS and CDR2 YYEKEE come from the germline V gene (reference sequence). There are 15 residues in the CDR3. V dropped 3 bases and J dropped 0 bases, with 13 bases sitting between them. The CDR3 DNA follows: TGTGCCAGCAGCTGGGACCCCGGGCTCTCCTACGAGCAGTACTTC. This codes for CASSWDPGLSYEQYF. Full variable domain (rest looked up from reference TRBV5-5 and TRBJ2-7): DAGVTQSPTHLIKTRGQQVTLRCSPISGHKSVSWYQQVLGQGPQFIFQYYEKEERGRGNFPDRFSARQFPNYSSELNVNALLLGDSALYLCASSWDPGLSYEQYFGPGTRLTVT.

The CDR3 DNA is TGCGCCAGTTCCCCCCGGGACAGTACCTCTTACGAGCAGTACTTC. It specifies CASSPRDSTSYEQYF. This chain joins TRBV5-1 and TRBJ2-7, with 7 bases aligning to TRBD1. This CDR3 region has 15 residues. Germline loops: CDR1 SGHRS, CDR2 YFSETQ. Trimming removed 8 bases from V and 4 bases from J; junction bases left unmatched: 15.